The entry below gives a single T cell receptor beta chain sequence along with its context. The data stem from a study of blood T cell repertoires in COVID-19. Across the study: Italy, Spain and the United States were the sources of the convalescent and acute COVID-19 samples. The cDNA or gDNA used as material had been derived from T cells, B-cell-depleted T cells, or PBMCs.

Germline values: CDR1 MNHEY, CDR2 SVGAGI. The CDR3 is made up of 15 amino acids. Trimming removed 4 bases from V and 6 bases from J, with 13 bases in between. The authors' processing: Nucleated cell counts were estimated from reference gene primer amplification. This table comes from immunoSEQ multiplex PCR, and its TCRdb copy is limited to in-frame clones, with some not included. V and J calls and clone size are those listed in that table; D and trimming were worked out from the DNA. The sample includes 87,000 or so clones, approximately 83% seen only once; the top ten take roughly 2.1%. Sequencing was performed on peripheral blood. This TCR was recovered from a woman in her 70s with acute or convalescent COVID-19. The chain links TRBV6-5 to TRBJ1-6; D is possibly TRBD1 (5 bases). As DNA, the CDR3 is TGTGCCAGCAGTTCGGTTGAAAGGGGTAATTCACCCCTCCACTTT. Protein sequence: CASSSVERGNSPLHF.